This T cell receptor beta chain is from a study of a mutant IDH1 vaccine in newly diagnosed glioma. Turning to the study itself: Those enrolled had earlier been treated with radiotherapy, temozolomide, or both, mostly both. Findings of the study overall: Pseudoprogression apparently lacked any relation to changes in top peripheral T cell clonotypes. Immune responses arising from the vaccine appeared in 90% to 95% of patients.

The time point is: baseline, week 1 (first vaccination visit). This sample's treatment: pre-vaccination baseline after standard-of-care therapy. Details on this clone: Its cognate antigen is unknown.

Repertoires were generated with immunoSEQ multiplex PCR, while TCRdb's copy carries only in-frame clones and drops some. This table holds about 54,000 clones, about 82% found once. The CDR3 is 14 residues long. Germline-derived CDR1 and CDR2 are MNHEY and SVGAGI. The V gene end was trimmed by 5 bases and the J gene end by 5 bases; junction bases not matched to a gene: 6. This receptor was taken from a man aged 18-30 years with glioma. This chain links TRBV6-5 with TRBJ2-5; 9 nucleotides agree with TRBD1. The sequencing used PBMCs, collected from a glioma patient treated with radiotherapy, temozolomide or both. The CDR3 DNA sequence: TGTGCCAGCAGTCGCCCGACAGGGGGGGAGACCCAGTACTTC. This encodes CASSRPTGGETQYF.